The rows below give T cell receptor beta chains drawn from one sample of a study of blood T cell repertoires in COVID-19. Sequenced by immunoSEQ multiplex PCR; TCRdb stores in-frame clones only, minus some. This sample has tens of thousands of clones, with 75% to 90% found just once. The sequencing input was peripheral blood. These receptors were obtained from a woman of 80 years or more with active or convalescent COVID-19. Each CDR3 is given with its conserved first and last residue. Fields, in order: clone size, V gene, D gene, J gene, CDR3 DNA, CDR3 protein. A D gene is named only where the DNA matches it firmly. Only part of the rows carry a size: once, few, many, or a class if the clone is expanded.

>NA|TRBV30|NA|TRBJ1-6
TGTGCCTGGGGTCTCTATAATTCACCCCTCCACTTT
CAWGLYNSPLHF
>NA|TRBV7-9|NA|TRBJ2-7
TGTGCCAGCAGCACCGACGGGGGTAGGGAGCAGTACTTC
CASSTDGGREQYF
>NA|TRBV19|NA|TRBJ1-4
TGTGCCAGTAGGCACGGGGGTGAAAAACTGTTTTTT
CASRHGGEKLFF
>NA|TRBV29-1|TRBD1|TRBJ2-2
TGCAGCGGAGGACAGGGGGCGGGTACCGGGGAGCTGTTTTTT
CSGGQGAGTGELFF
>NA|TRBV2|TRBD1|TRBJ1-1
TGTGCCAGCAGTGAGGGGTGGGAGACAGGGGGTGAAGCTTTCTTT
CASSEGWETGGEAFF
>NA|TRBV19|TRBD2|TRBJ2-3
TGTGCCAGTAGTCTAAGGCTAGCGGGAGTTCCGGATACGCAGTATTTT
CASSLRLAGVPDTQYF
>NA|TRBV20-1|NA|TRBJ2-1
TGCAGTGCTAGTCAGGGTTGGAATGAGCAGTTCTTC
CSASQGWNEQFF
>once|TRBV7-2|TRBD2|TRBJ2-7
TGTGCCAGCAGTTCCGGACTAGCGGGGACCTACGAGCAGTACTTC
CASSSGLAGTYEQYF
>NA|TRBV11-2|NA|TRBJ2-2
TGTGCCAGCAGCCCGCGACAGTCCCCGAACACCGGGGAGCTGTTTTTT
CASSPRQSPNTGELFF
>once|TRBV11-2|NA|TRBJ1-2
TGTGCCAGCAGCTTAGAGGCCTTGGGGAGGGAACGAGTCTATGGCTACACCTTC
CASSLEALGRERVYGYTF
>once|TRBV6-6|NA|TRBJ1-1
TGTGCCAGCAGTTACCTGGCCCTGAACACTGAAGCTTTCTTT
CASSYLALNTEAFF
>NA|TRBV7-9|NA|TRBJ1-2
TGTGCCAGCAGCGTCCAGAACTATGGCTACACCTTC
CASSVQNYGYTF
>NA|TRBV6-2/TRBV6-3|NA|TRBJ1-2
TGTGCCAGCAGTCCCCTAGGAGATGGCTACACCTTC
CASSPLGDGYTF
>NA|TRBV28|TRBD2|TRBJ2-5
TGTGCCAGCAGGCCCCCGGGAGGGCTTTGGGGGAAGGAGACCCAGTACTTC
CASRPPGGLWGKETQYF
>once|TRBV23-1|TRBD1|TRBJ2-5
TGCGCCAGCAGTCAAAAAAGAACCCCACAGGGGATAAACCAAGAGACCCAGTACTTC
CASSQKRTPQGINQETQYF
>NA|TRBV9|NA|TRBJ1-6
TGTGCCAGCAGCGTAGGGGGCTGGGATTCACCCCTCCACTTT
CASSVGGWDSPLHF
>NA|TRBV11-2|NA|TRBJ2-7
TGTGCCAGCAGCTTAGCCGGGAAGGTCTACGAGCAGTACTTC
CASSLAGKVYEQYF
>NA|TRBV7-8|TRBD1|TRBJ2-5
TGTGCCAGCAGCAATACAGGGGTTAGCGAGACCCAGTACTTC
CASSNTGVSETQYF
>NA|TRBV4-2|NA|TRBJ2-6
TGTGCCAGCAGCCAAGATTCGATTCAGCGGGGGGCCAACGTCCTGACTTTC
CASSQDSIQRGANVLTF
>once|TRBV6-5|TRBD1|TRBJ1-3
TGTGCCAGCAGTTACTCGACAGGGGATGGAAACACCATATATTTT
CASSYSTGDGNTIYF
>NA|TRBV18|NA|TRBJ2-3
TGTGCCAGCTCACCTCAGGGAACAGATACGCAGTATTTT
CASSPQGTDTQYF
>NA|TRBV6-5|NA|TRBJ1-2
TGTGCCAGCAGATCCCGGACAGTTACTGGCTACACCTTC
CASRSRTVTGYTF
>NA|TRBV7-3|NA|TRBJ1-4
TGTGCCAGCAGCTTATTGGGGCCTTCAACTAATGAAAAACTGTTTTTT
CASSLLGPSTNEKLFF
>NA|TRBV5-6|NA|TRBJ1-2
TGTGCCAGCAGCTTCCAGTCTAACTATGGCTACACCTTC
CASSFQSNYGYTF
>NA|TRBV20-1|TRBD1|TRBJ2-1
TGCAGTGCTGGACAGGGATTTGAGCAGTTCTTC
CSAGQGFEQFF
>NA|TRBV7-9|NA|TRBJ1-1
TGTGCCAGCAGCTTAGTAGGAGCGAACACTGAAGCTTTCTTT
CASSLVGANTEAFF
>NA|TRBV19|NA|TRBJ1-2
TGTGCCAGTAGGATGACAGATTTATATGGCTACACCTTC
CASRMTDLYGYTF
>NA|TRBV10-3|NA|TRBJ1-1
TGTGCCATCAGTGAGGAGTATGAGACTGAAGCTTTCTTT
CAISEEYETEAFF
>NA|TRBV25-1|TRBD2|TRBJ2-5
TGTGCCAGCAGTGAGGAAGCGGGAGGGAAGTTTAAGCAAGAGACCCAGTACTTC
CASSEEAGGKFKQETQYF
>once|TRBV5-1|NA|TRBJ2-7
TGCGCCAGCAGCTTGGAAGGCGGGTACTCCTACGAGCAGTACTTC
CASSLEGGYSYEQYF
>NA|TRBV3-1/TRBV3-2|TRBD1|TRBJ1-2
TGTGCCAGCAGCCAACTAACAGGGGGCGACTATGGCTACACCTTC
CASSQLTGGDYGYTF
>NA|TRBV11-3|NA|TRBJ1-1
TGTGCCAGCAGCTTAGGGGCACCCACTGAAGCTTTCTTT
CASSLGAPTEAFF
>NA|TRBV20-1|NA|TRBJ1-1
TGCAGTGCGGTAAGGGGGATACGGGCTTTCTTT
CSAVRGIRAFF
>NA|TRBV15|TRBD1|TRBJ1-3
TGTGCCACCAGCAGGGCCTCGACAGGGGCCGGAAACACCATATATTTT
CATSRASTGAGNTIYF
>NA|TRBV7-6|TRBD1|TRBJ1-6
TGTGCCAGCAGCTCGGGACAGGGACTAAATCGTTCGCGTTCACCCCTCCACTTT
CASSSGQGLNRSRSPLHF
>NA|TRBV12-5|NA|TRBJ1-4
TGTGCTAGTGGGCGACAGTCAACTAATGAAAAACTGTTTTTT
CASGRQSTNEKLFF
>NA|TRBV15|NA|TRBJ2-7
TGTGCCACCAGCAGAGATCCTCATATACGGGGGAACTCCTACGAGCAGTACTTC
CATSRDPHIRGNSYEQYF
>NA|TRBV11-2|NA|TRBJ1-1
TGTGCCAGCAGCTCCAGGTGGACACCGTCCACTGAAGCTTTCTTT
CASSSRWTPSTEAFF
>NA|TRBV18|TRBD2|TRBJ2-7
TGTGCCAGCTCACCACCGTCGCGGCGGGAGGGTCCTTACGAGCAGTACTTC
CASSPPSRREGPYEQYF
>NA|TRBV30|TRBD1|TRBJ1-1
TGTGCCTGGAGTGTAAATTGGGACAGGGGGGACACTGAAGCTTTCTTT
CAWSVNWDRGDTEAFF
>NA|TRBV7-9|NA|TRBJ1-4
TGTGCCAGCAGCAGAGGGGGTACGAATGAAAAACTGTTTTTT
CASSRGGTNEKLFF
>many|TRBV24-1|NA|TRBJ1-2
TGTGCCACCAGTGACCCTATTACCTATGGCTACACCTTC
CATSDPITYGYTF
>NA|TRBV5-4|NA|TRBJ1-6
TGTGCCAGCAGCTTGAACCAGGCCACGAATTCACCCCTCCACTTT
CASSLNQATNSPLHF
>NA|TRBV3-1/TRBV3-2|NA|TRBJ1-5
TGTGCCAGCAGCCAGGGGGGTTTGAGCAATCAGCCCCAGCATTTT
CASSQGGLSNQPQHF
>NA|TRBV4-2|NA|TRBJ2-1
TGTGCCAGCAGCCAAGACCCGGGAGGGCAGGGGGGAGAGCAGTTCTTC
CASSQDPGGQGGEQFF
>NA|TRBV6-6|TRBD2|TRBJ2-7
TGTGCCAGCAGTCCCCAAGCCATACTAGCGGAAGGACCCTACGAGCAGTACTTC
CASSPQAILAEGPYEQYF
>NA|TRBV5-1|NA|TRBJ1-1
TGCGCCAGCAGCTTGGGCTTTCGGGGGATCATGAACACTGAAGCTTTCTTT
CASSLGFRGIMNTEAFF
>NA|TRBV3-1/TRBV3-2|TRBD1|TRBJ1-1
TGTGCCAGCAGCCGATCATCTTCCAGGGGGGAGGAAGCTTTCTTT
CASSRSSSRGEEAFF
>NA|TRBV5-1|TRBD2|TRBJ2-1
TGCGCCAGCAGCTCGCAGCCTAGCGGGAGCGGCTACAATGAGCAGTTCTTC
CASSSQPSGSGYNEQFF
>NA|TRBV28|TRBD1|TRBJ2-5
TGTGCCAGCAGTTTTATTAGGGGGCTGATCCAAGAGACCCAGTACTTC
CASSFIRGLIQETQYF
>NA|TRBV5-1|NA|TRBJ1-6
TGCGCCAGCAGCTTGGCCTCAGGGGCACTCTCACCCCTCCACTTT
CASSLASGALSPLHF
>NA|TRBV7-2|NA|TRBJ2-5
TGTGCCAGCAGCTTAAGAGCGGCCCAGGAAGAGACCCAGTACTTC
CASSLRAAQEETQYF
>NA|TRBV19|NA|TRBJ1-2
TGTGCCAGTAGCCCCGCGGAGCACGCATCGACTGCATTCTATGGCTACACCTTC
CASSPAEHASTAFYGYTF